The present T cell receptor beta chain was sequenced within a study of cytomegalovirus exposure and HLA in healthy donors. Researchers ran the PCR with 60 Vbeta and 13 Jbeta primers. TCRdb keeps only in-frame clones here, not all; method: immunoSEQ multiplex PCR. The top ten hold approximately 3% of the sample, which has roughly 160,000 clones, roughly 70% seen once. V shed 4 bases and J shed 0 bases, with 13 bases lying between them. The CDR3 spans 17 residues. In germline, CDR1 is KGHSH, CDR2 LQKENI. The V call is TRBV18, the J call TRBJ2-6; D perhaps matches TRBD2 (5 bases). Input material: PBMCs. The sequence derives from a woman aged 25 to 39 in good health and CMV-seronegative. This CDR3 reads CASSLGSPNSGANVLTF. The DNA of the CDR3 is TGTGCCAGCTCACTAGGGAGCCCTAACTCTGGGGCCAACGTCCTGACTTTC.